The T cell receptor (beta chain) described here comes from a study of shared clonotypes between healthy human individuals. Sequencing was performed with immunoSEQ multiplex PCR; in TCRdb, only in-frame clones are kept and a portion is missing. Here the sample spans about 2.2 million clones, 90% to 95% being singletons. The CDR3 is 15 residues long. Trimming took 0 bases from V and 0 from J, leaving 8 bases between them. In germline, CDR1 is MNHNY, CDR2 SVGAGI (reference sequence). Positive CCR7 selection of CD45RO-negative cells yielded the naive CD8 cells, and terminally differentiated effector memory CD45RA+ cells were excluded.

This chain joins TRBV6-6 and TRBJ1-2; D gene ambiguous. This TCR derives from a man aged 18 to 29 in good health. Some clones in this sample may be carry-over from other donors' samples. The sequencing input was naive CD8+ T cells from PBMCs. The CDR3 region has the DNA TGTGCCAGCAGTTACTCGACACTAACTAACTATGGCTACACCTTC. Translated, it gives CASSYSTLTNYGYTF.